The 16 T cell receptor beta chains below all came from one sample that was sequenced in a study of T-cell reconstitution after alpha-beta-depleted transplantation in children. TCRbeta library construction was performed incorporating unique molecular identifiers. TCRdb processed the PCR reads anew with MiXCR; each CDR3 protein has one entry. Found here are around 600,000 distinct CDR3 sequences, under 30% of them singletons; the top ten hold around an eighth. The specimen was PBMCs, mostly from graft donor cells, collected 360 days after TCRalphabeta/CD19-depleted stem cell transplant. The origin of the receptors is a boy younger than two who had a stem cell transplant for acute myeloid leukemia, so the T cells may come from the graft donor.

This clonotype has at least ten counts. This chain joins TRBV19 and TRBJ2-2; TRBD1 matches at 7 bases. V trimming: 1 base; J trimming: 6 bases; junction bases outside the gene matches: 11. This CDR3 spans 17 amino acids. Germline values: CDR1 LNHDA, CDR2 SQIVND (reference sequence). The CDR3 sequence is CASSIVYGQELAGELFF. CDR3 coding DNA: TGTGCCAGTAGTATAGTTTACGGACAGGAGCTAGCCGGGGAGCTGTTTTTT.

The table lists this clonotype with many counts. The chain combines TRBV15 with TRBJ2-3; D is unresolved. Germline CDR1 reads LNHNV; CDR2 reads YYDKDF (reference sequence). The V and J ends lost 1 base and 6 bases respectively, with 8 bases between them. This CDR3 comprises 13 residues. CDR3 protein: CATSRGPDDTQYF. CDR3 nucleotide sequence: TGTGCCACCAGCAGAGGTCCGGACGATACGCAGTATTTT. Looking up the rest from reference TRBV15 and TRBJ2-3 gives the full variable domain: DAMVIQNPRYQVTQFGKPVTLSCSQTLNHNVMYWYQQKSSQAPKLLFHYYDKDFNNEADTPDNFQSRRPNTSFCFLDIRSPGLGDTAMYLCATSRGPDDTQYFGPGTRLTVL.

This clonotype has a handful of counts. The V gene is TRBV5-1, the J gene TRBJ1-2, with no clear D. The CDR3 extends over 14 amino acids. In germline, CDR1 is SGHRS, CDR2 YFSETQ. The V end was cut by 0 bases, the J end by 2 bases, with 8 bases between. The CDR3 reads CASSLGPGNYGYTF. The CDR3 region has the DNA TGCGCCAGCAGCTTGGGTCCCGGAAACTATGGCTACACCTTC.

The chain's CDR3 is CASSFGGASNEQFF. CDR3 nucleotide sequence: TGTGCCAGCAGTTTCGGGGGGGCTTCCAATGAGCAGTTCTTC. The chain links TRBV28 to TRBJ2-1, with 8 bases aligning to TRBD2. CDR1 MDHEN and CDR2 SYDVKM come from the germline V gene. This CDR3 comprises 14 residues. Trimming at V came to 3 bases and at J to 6 bases, leaving 4 bases not matched to a gene.

The chain links TRBV18 to TRBJ1-2, with TRBD1 matching over 7 bases. Unmatched junction bases numbered 7, after V lost 3 bases and J lost 6 bases. The CDR3 runs to 14 residues. Germline CDR1 reads KGHSH; CDR2 reads LQKENI. CDR3 bases: TGTGCCAGCTCACCCGGCTATCAGGGGGATGGCTACACCTTC. Translating it yields CASSPGYQGDGYTF.

The gene calls are TRBV3-1 and TRBJ1-3; D is unclear. The CDR3 has 14 amino acids. With 4 bases removed from V and 2 bases from J, the gap between germline ends came to 9 bases. Germline lookup yields CDR1 LGHDT and CDR2 YNNKEL (reference sequence). CDR3 in amino acids: CASSLGYPGNTIYF. For the CDR3, the DNA is TGTGCCAGCAGCCTGGGGTATCCTGGAAACACCATATATTTT.

This clonotype was observed a few times. The V call is TRBV29-1, the J call TRBJ1-3; D is uncertain. Germline CDR1 SQVTM, CDR2 ANQGSEA. The V end lost 5 bases, the J end lost 5 bases, and 22 bases lay between the germline ends. This CDR3 has 16 amino acids. The CDR3 DNA is TGCAGCGTTACCACTGATCCGGGATCGAGAAGAAACACCATATATTTT. As protein: CSVTTDPGSRRNTIYF. The full variable domain, its missing parts supplied by reference TRBV29-1 and TRBJ1-3, is SAVISQKPSRDICQRGTSLTIQCQVDSQVTMMFWYRQQPGQSLTLIATANQGSEATYESGFVIDKFPISRPNLTFSTLTVSNMSPEDSSIYLCSVTTDPGSRRNTIYFGEGSWLTVV.

The rearrangement uses TRBV7-8 and TRBJ1-5, with D maybe TRBD1 (5 bases). The germline CDR1 and CDR2 sequences are SGHVS and FQNEAQ. This CDR3 is 15 amino acids long. Trimming stripped 2 bases from V and 6 bases from J, with 14 bases between. The CDR3 nucleotides read TGTGCCAGCAGCTTATCCACAGGATTAAGTCAGCCCCAGCATTTT. Translating it yields CASSLSTGLSQPQHF.

CDR3 in DNA: TGTGCCAGCGCTCCGTCCTTCTCTGGGGCCAACGTCCTGACTTTC. Translating it yields CASAPSFSGANVLTF. The gene calls are TRBV7-3 and TRBJ2-6; D is ambiguous. V was shortened by 8 bases and J by 0 bases, with 11 bases between the two germline ends. This CDR3 comprises 15 residues. Germline V gene sequence: CDR1 SGHTA, CDR2 FQGTGA. The full variable domain, with the rest looked up from reference TRBV7-3 and TRBJ2-6, is GAGVSQTPSNKVTEKGKYVELRCDPISGHTALYWYRQSLGQGPEFLIYFQGTGAADDSGLPNDRFFAVRPEGSVSTLKIQRTERGDSAVYLCASAPSFSGANVLTFGAGSRLTVL.

V is TRBV7-9 and J is TRBJ2-7; D is uncertain. Germline loops: CDR1 SEHNR, CDR2 FQNEAQ (reference sequence). The CDR3 contains 11 residues. Trimming took 5 bases from V and 4 from J, leaving 6 bases between them. The CDR3 DNA reads as TGTGCCAGCAGCCCGGAATACGAGCAGTACTTC. Translation: CASSPEYEQYF.

The rearrangement uses TRBV4-1 and TRBJ2-2; weak D call: TRBD1 (6 bases). V lost 4 bases and J 7 bases, leaving 13 bases between the germline ends. The germline CDR1 and CDR2 sequences are MGHRA and YSYEKL. The CDR3 is 14 amino acids. The CDR3 spells CASSLLTGNGELFF. CDR3 nucleotides: TGCGCCAGCAGCCTTCTAACAGGGAACGGGGAGCTGTTTTTT.

This clonotype was observed at least ten times. The V and J genes are TRBV11-3 and TRBJ2-1; TRBD2 agrees at 8 bases. J gave up 6 bases and V 2 bases, and 0 bases lay outside the gene matches. The CDR3 extends over 13 amino acids. Germline V gives CDR1 SGHNT, CDR2 YENEEA. CDR3 loop: CASSLTSGNEQFF. CDR3 DNA sequence: TGTGCCAGCAGCTTAACTAGCGGCAATGAGCAGTTCTTC.

This clonotype was picked up many times. The chain is built from TRBV20-1 and TRBJ2-7, with 7 bases aligning to TRBD1. CDR1 and CDR2 from the germline V gene are DFQATT and SNEGSKA (reference sequence). With 4 bases clipped from V and 3 bases from J, the junction kept 3 bases outside the gene matches. CDR3 length: 12 amino acids. The CDR3 spells CSAMGQIYEQYV. The CDR3 coding sequence is TGCAGTGCTATGGGACAGATCTACGAGCAGTACGTC.

This clonotype was seen repeatedly, ten times or more. This chain links TRBV4-1 with TRBJ2-1; D call uncertain. V dropped 2 bases and J dropped 9 bases, with 14 bases sitting between them. Germline CDR1 reads MGHRA; CDR2 reads YSYEKL. CDR3 size: 14 residues. The CDR3: CASSQPSKLGEQFF. The CDR3 DNA reads as TGCGCCAGCAGCCAACCTTCTAAGCTGGGTGAGCAGTTCTTC.

A few counts support this clonotype. The CDR3 spells CASSPFSVAGVSAKNIQYF. The DNA for the CDR3 is TGTGCCAGCAGCCCCTTCTCGGTAGCGGGGGTCTCAGCCAAAAACATTCAGTACTTC. The chain couples TRBV11-2 to TRBJ2-4, with 9 nucleotides matching TRBD2. The germline gives CDR1 SGHAT, CDR2 FQNNGV. This CDR3 is built from 19 residues. V shed 5 bases, J shed 0 bases, and the junction held 14 bases outside the gene matches.

This clonotype was seen many times. The chain has TRBV27 and TRBJ2-1; D not resolved. CDR1 and CDR2 from the germline V gene are MNHEY and SMNVEV (reference sequence). V shed 7 bases and J shed 5 bases, with 15 bases lying between them. The CDR3 extends over 14 amino acids. CDR3 loop: CASNPLARNNEQFF. The CDR3 region has the DNA TGTGCCAGCAACCCACTGGCCCGTAACAATGAGCAGTTCTTC.